A selection of T cell receptor beta chains follows, all from one sample in a study of shared clonotypes between healthy human individuals. Method: immunoSEQ multiplex PCR; TCRdb's copy keeps in-frame clones and lacks some. The sample shows 1,400,000 or so clones, roughly 98.5% of them seen only once. The sequenced sample was naive CD4+ T cells sorted from blood. The receptors were gathered from a man aged 25-45 years in good health. Both conserved end residues are part of each CDR3. A D gene is named only where the DNA matches it firmly. Rows give clone size only sometimes, using once, few, many, or a class for an expanded clone.

j_gene: TRBJ2-1
len: 16
d_gene: TRBD2
abundance: NA
v_gene: TRBV7-3
CDR3aa: CASSLKASGIPNEQFF
CDR3nt: TGTGCCAGCAGCTTAAAGGCTAGCGGCATCCCCAATGAGCAGTTCTTC

j_gene: TRBJ1-5
len: 13
d_gene: NA
abundance: NA
v_gene: TRBV29-1
CDR3aa: CSVGDRGNQPQHF
CDR3nt: TGCAGCGTTGGGGACCGCGGGAATCAGCCCCAGCATTTT

j_gene: TRBJ2-7
len: 16
d_gene: NA
abundance: NA
v_gene: TRBV2
CDR3aa: CASTTPPGRILYEQYF
CDR3nt: TGTGCCAGCACTACACCCCCAGGGAGGATTCTCTACGAGCAGTACTTC

j_gene: TRBJ1-5
len: 17
d_gene: NA
abundance: NA
v_gene: TRBV10-1
CDR3aa: CASSESYRYRSNQPQHF
CDR3nt: TGCGCCAGCAGTGAATCCTATCGTTACAGGAGCAATCAGCCCCAGCATTTT

j_gene: TRBJ2-1
len: 10
d_gene: NA
abundance: NA
v_gene: TRBV2
CDR3aa: CASRVNEQFF
CDR3nt: TGTGCCAGCAGGGTAAATGAGCAGTTCTTC

j_gene: TRBJ2-7
len: 13
d_gene: NA
abundance: NA
v_gene: TRBV27
CDR3aa: CASSIQEGYEQYF
CDR3nt: TGTGCCAGCAGTATCCAAGAGGGATACGAGCAGTACTTC

j_gene: TRBJ2-3
len: 16
d_gene: NA
abundance: NA
v_gene: TRBV10-3
CDR3aa: CAISESGLAATDTQYF
CDR3nt: TGTGCCATCAGTGAGTCGGGTCTAGCAGCCACAGATACGCAGTATTTT

j_gene: TRBJ2-3
len: 14
d_gene: NA
abundance: NA
v_gene: TRBV7-2
CDR3aa: CASSLEPTGSTQYF
CDR3nt: TGTGCCAGCAGCTTAGAACCGACGGGAAGTACGCAGTATTTT

j_gene: TRBJ1-5
len: 15
d_gene: TRBD1
abundance: NA
v_gene: TRBV6-5
CDR3aa: CASRADRRGNQPQHF
CDR3nt: TGTGCCAGCAGGGCGGACAGGAGGGGCAATCAGCCCCAGCATTTT

j_gene: TRBJ2-7
len: 11
d_gene: NA
abundance: few
v_gene: TRBV10-3
CDR3aa: CAIRTSYEQYF
CDR3nt: TGTGCCATCAGGACCTCCTACGAGCAGTACTTC

j_gene: TRBJ2-1
len: 17
d_gene: TRBD2
abundance: NA
v_gene: TRBV7-2
CDR3aa: CASSLRGWTSLYNEQFF
CDR3nt: TGTGCCAGCAGCTTACGGGGTTGGACTAGTCTCTACAATGAGCAGTTCTTC

j_gene: TRBJ2-3
len: 17
d_gene: NA
abundance: NA
v_gene: TRBV19
CDR3aa: CASSIGSGNTYTDTQYF
CDR3nt: TGTGCCAGTAGTATCGGTAGTGGCAACACTTACACAGATACGCAGTATTTT

j_gene: TRBJ2-3
len: 15
d_gene: NA
abundance: NA
v_gene: TRBV9
CDR3aa: CASSVLAPPGDTQYF
CDR3nt: TGTGCCAGCAGCGTACTGGCCCCTCCGGGAGATACGCAGTATTTT

j_gene: TRBJ1-1
len: 15
d_gene: NA
abundance: NA
v_gene: TRBV5-4
CDR3aa: CASSNRTAVNTEAFF
CDR3nt: TGTGCCAGCAGCAACCGGACAGCGGTGAACACTGAAGCTTTCTTT

j_gene: TRBJ1-5
len: 16
d_gene: NA
abundance: NA
v_gene: TRBV28
CDR3aa: CASSLTSGPSNQPQHF
CDR3nt: TGTGCCAGCAGTTTAACATCAGGGCCCTCCAATCAGCCCCAGCATTTT

j_gene: TRBJ1-2
len: 11
d_gene: NA
abundance: NA
v_gene: TRBV20-1
CDR3aa: CSASINGGYTF
CDR3nt: TGCAGTGCTTCCATTAATGGGGGCTACACCTTC

j_gene: TRBJ2-4
len: 15
d_gene: TRBD2
abundance: once
v_gene: TRBV2
CDR3aa: CASSDLTSVKNIQYF
CDR3nt: TGTGCCAGCAGTGACCTGACTAGCGTCAAAAACATTCAGTACTTC

j_gene: TRBJ2-7
len: 14
d_gene: NA
abundance: NA
v_gene: TRBV27
CDR3aa: CASSPRTLSYEQYF
CDR3nt: TGTGCCAGCAGCCCTCGGACACTCTCCTACGAGCAGTACTTC

j_gene: TRBJ2-7
len: 15
d_gene: NA
abundance: NA
v_gene: TRBV5-5
CDR3aa: CASRPTTVLVYEQYF
CDR3nt: TGTGCCAGCAGACCGACTACGGTCCTAGTCTACGAGCAGTACTTC

j_gene: TRBJ2-1
len: 15
d_gene: TRBD2
abundance: NA
v_gene: TRBV5-1
CDR3aa: CASSSVLADYNEQFF
CDR3nt: TGCGCCAGCAGTTCCGTGCTAGCGGACTACAATGAGCAGTTCTTC

j_gene: TRBJ1-2
len: 15
d_gene: NA
abundance: NA
v_gene: TRBV6-4
CDR3aa: CASSDLESNGFGYTF
CDR3nt: TGTGCCAGCAGTGACCTCGAATCCAACGGCTTTGGCTACACCTTC

j_gene: TRBJ2-7
len: 15
d_gene: NA
abundance: once
v_gene: TRBV7-2
CDR3aa: CASSPPGGRLYEQYF
CDR3nt: TGTGCCAGCAGCCCCCCCGGGGGACGGCTCTACGAGCAGTACTTC

j_gene: TRBJ2-7
len: 14
d_gene: NA
abundance: NA
v_gene: TRBV5-1
CDR3aa: CASSPAGGSYEQYF
CDR3nt: TGCGCCAGCAGCCCAGCGGGTGGGTCCTACGAGCAGTACTTC

j_gene: TRBJ2-1
len: 16
d_gene: NA
abundance: NA
v_gene: TRBV7-8
CDR3aa: CASSTSLGRYYNEQFF
CDR3nt: TGTGCCAGCAGCACTTCGTTGGGGCGCTATTACAATGAGCAGTTCTTC

j_gene: TRBJ1-4
len: 15
d_gene: NA
abundance: NA
v_gene: TRBV4-3
CDR3aa: CASSQEPRGTGKLFF
CDR3nt: TGCGCCAGCAGCCAAGAACCCCGGGGGACTGGAAAACTGTTTTTT

j_gene: TRBJ1-3
len: 14
d_gene: NA
abundance: NA
v_gene: TRBV9
CDR3aa: CASSVDSRSGTIYF
CDR3nt: TGTGCCAGCAGCGTGGACAGTAGATCGGGCACCATATATTTT

j_gene: TRBJ1-1
len: 16
d_gene: NA
abundance: NA
v_gene: TRBV7-3
CDR3aa: CASTENPQGPRTEAFF
CDR3nt: TGTGCCAGCACCGAAAATCCGCAGGGACCTCGGACTGAAGCTTTCTTT

j_gene: TRBJ1-5
len: 14
d_gene: NA
abundance: NA
v_gene: TRBV18
CDR3aa: CASSSLGSNQPQHF
CDR3nt: TGTGCCAGCTCATCATTAGGGAGCAATCAGCCCCAGCATTTT

j_gene: TRBJ2-7
len: 14
d_gene: TRBD1
abundance: once
v_gene: TRBV18
CDR3aa: CASSPTGLSYEQYF
CDR3nt: TGTGCCAGCTCACCGACAGGGCTATCCTACGAGCAGTACTTC

j_gene: TRBJ1-4
len: 18
d_gene: TRBD1
abundance: NA
v_gene: TRBV4-1
CDR3aa: CASSQVVTGTSTNEKLFF
CDR3nt: TGCGCCAGCAGCCAAGTGGTGACAGGGACTTCAACTAATGAAAAACTGTTTTTT

j_gene: TRBJ2-1
len: 19
d_gene: TRBD2
abundance: NA
v_gene: TRBV2
CDR3aa: CASSTPGTSGISSYNEQFF
CDR3nt: TGTGCCAGCAGTACTCCCGGGACTAGCGGTATTAGCTCCTACAATGAGCAGTTCTTC